This T cell receptor beta chain was retrieved from a study of blood T cell repertoires in COVID-19. Assay used: immunoSEQ multiplex PCR; TCRdb lists only in-frame clones, some missing. The sample lists about 48,000 clones; roughly 85% were seen once. V lost 2 bases to trimming and J lost 5 bases; unmatched junction nucleotides: 6. The CDR3 contains 15 residues. Per germline, CDR1 SEHNR and CDR2 FQNEAQ (reference sequence). This receptor was taken from a human donor in a cohort sampled during active COVID-19. The donor label of this sample is uncertain. The sample consisted of peripheral blood. The chain uses TRBV7-9 and TRBJ2-7; 10 bases match TRBD2. CDR3 coding DNA: TGTGCCAGCAGCTTACAGCGGGGGGGCCGCAACGAGCAGTACTTC. Its protein product is CASSLQRGGRNEQYF.